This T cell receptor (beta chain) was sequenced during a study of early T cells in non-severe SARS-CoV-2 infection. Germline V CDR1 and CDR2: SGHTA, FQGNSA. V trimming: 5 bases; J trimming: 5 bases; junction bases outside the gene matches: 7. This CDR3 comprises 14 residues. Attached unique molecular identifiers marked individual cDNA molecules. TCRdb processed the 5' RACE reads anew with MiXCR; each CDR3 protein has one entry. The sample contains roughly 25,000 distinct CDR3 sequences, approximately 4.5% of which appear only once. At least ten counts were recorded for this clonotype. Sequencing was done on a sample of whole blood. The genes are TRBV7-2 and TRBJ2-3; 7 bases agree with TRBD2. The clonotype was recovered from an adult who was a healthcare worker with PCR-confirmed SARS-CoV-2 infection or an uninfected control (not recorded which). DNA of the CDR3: TGTGCCAGCAGCCTCCCGACGGGAGGAGATACGCAGTATTTT. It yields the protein CASSLPTGGDTQYF.